This T cell receptor beta chain emerged from a study of shared clonotypes between healthy human individuals. Whole-study context: Aged 18 to 49, the donors were two women and a few men.

This clone was detected once. TCRdb keeps only in-frame clones here, not all; method: immunoSEQ multiplex PCR. The table lists under 2.5 million clones, approximately 90% of them singletons. CDR3 size: 17 residues. CDR1 and CDR2 from the germline V gene are WSHSY and SAAADI. V shed 0 bases and J 5 bases; nucleotides not matched to a gene: 4. The receptor comes from a man between 18 and 35 years old in good health. Some clones in this sample may be carry-over from other donors' samples. This sequence joins TRBV10-2 and TRBJ2-2; 12 positions agree with TRBD2. The sample taken for sequencing was naive CD4+ T cells from PBMCs. The subset was: CD45RA+ positively selected. The CDR3 spells CASSESRLAGVTGELFF. The CDR3 DNA follows: TGCGCCAGCAGTGAGTCAAGACTAGCGGGAGTAACCGGGGAGCTGTTTTTT.